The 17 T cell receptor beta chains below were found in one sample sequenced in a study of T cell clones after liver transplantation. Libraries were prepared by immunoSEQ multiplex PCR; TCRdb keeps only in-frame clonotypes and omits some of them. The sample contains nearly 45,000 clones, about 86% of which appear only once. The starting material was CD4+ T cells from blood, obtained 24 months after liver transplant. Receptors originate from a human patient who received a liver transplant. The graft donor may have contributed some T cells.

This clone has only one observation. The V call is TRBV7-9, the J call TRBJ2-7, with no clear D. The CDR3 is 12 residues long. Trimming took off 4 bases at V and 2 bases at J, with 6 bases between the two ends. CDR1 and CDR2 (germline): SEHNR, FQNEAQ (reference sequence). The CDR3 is CASSSDAYEQYF. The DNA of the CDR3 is TGTGCCAGCAGCTCGGACGCCTACGAGCAGTACTTC.

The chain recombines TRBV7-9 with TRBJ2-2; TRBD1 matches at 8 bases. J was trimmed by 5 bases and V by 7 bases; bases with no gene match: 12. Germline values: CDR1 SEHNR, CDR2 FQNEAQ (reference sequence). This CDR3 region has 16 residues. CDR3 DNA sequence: TGTGCCAGCAACGGCAGGGACAGGAAAGGGACCGGGGAGCTGTTTTTT. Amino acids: CASNGRDRKGTGELFF.

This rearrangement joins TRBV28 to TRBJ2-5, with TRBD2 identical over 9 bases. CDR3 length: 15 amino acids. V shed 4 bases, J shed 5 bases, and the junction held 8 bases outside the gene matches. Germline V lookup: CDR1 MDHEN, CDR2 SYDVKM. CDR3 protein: CASSSPGTSLETQYF. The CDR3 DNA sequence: TGTGCCAGCAGTTCCCCAGGGACTAGCTTGGAGACCCAGTACTTC.

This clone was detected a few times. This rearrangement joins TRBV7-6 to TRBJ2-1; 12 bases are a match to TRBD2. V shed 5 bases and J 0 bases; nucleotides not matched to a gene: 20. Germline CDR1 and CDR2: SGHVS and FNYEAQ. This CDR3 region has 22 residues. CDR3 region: CASSLTIPGGLAGGYSYNEQFF. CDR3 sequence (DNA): TGTGCCAGCAGCCTAACCATTCCGGGAGGGCTAGCGGGAGGGTACTCCTACAATGAGCAGTTCTTC.

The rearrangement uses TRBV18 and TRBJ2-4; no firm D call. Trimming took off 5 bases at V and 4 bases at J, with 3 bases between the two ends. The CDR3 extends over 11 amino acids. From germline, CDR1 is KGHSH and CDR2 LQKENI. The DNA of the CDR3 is TGTGCCAGCTCAACAAAAAACATTCAGTACTTC. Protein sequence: CASSTKNIQYF.

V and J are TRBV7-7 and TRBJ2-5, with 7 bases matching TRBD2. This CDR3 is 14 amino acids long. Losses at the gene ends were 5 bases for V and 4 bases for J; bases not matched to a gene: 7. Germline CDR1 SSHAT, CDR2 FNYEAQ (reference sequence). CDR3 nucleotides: TGTGCCAGCAGCCGAGCGGGGTTGGGAGAGACCCAGTACTTC. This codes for CASSRAGLGETQYF.

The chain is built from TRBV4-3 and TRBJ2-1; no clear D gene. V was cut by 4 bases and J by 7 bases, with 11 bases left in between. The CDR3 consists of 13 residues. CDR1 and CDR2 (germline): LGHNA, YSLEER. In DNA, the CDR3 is TGCGCCAGCAGCCCCCAAGGATGGAATGAGCAGTTCTTC. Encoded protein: CASSPQGWNEQFF.

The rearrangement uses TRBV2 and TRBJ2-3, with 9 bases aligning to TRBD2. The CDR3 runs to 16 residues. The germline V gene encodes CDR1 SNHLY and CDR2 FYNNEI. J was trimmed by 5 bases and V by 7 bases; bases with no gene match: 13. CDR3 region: CASTLRGGRAGDTQYF. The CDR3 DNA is TGTGCCAGCACCCTTAGGGGCGGGAGGGCCGGAGATACGCAGTATTTT.

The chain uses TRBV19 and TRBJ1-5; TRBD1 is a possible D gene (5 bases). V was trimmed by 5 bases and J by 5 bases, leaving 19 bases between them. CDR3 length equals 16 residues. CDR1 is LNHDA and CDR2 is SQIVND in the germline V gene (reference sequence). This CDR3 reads CASSLTQGVFDQPQHF. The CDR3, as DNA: TGTGCCAGTAGTCTTACGCAAGGGGTTTTTGATCAGCCCCAGCATTTT.

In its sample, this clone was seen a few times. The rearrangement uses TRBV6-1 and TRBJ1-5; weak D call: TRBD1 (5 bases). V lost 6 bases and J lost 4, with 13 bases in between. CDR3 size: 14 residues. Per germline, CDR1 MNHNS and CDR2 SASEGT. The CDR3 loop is CASSRDPRNQPQHF. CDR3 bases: TGTGCCAGCAGCCGGGACCCCAGAAATCAGCCCCAGCATTTT.

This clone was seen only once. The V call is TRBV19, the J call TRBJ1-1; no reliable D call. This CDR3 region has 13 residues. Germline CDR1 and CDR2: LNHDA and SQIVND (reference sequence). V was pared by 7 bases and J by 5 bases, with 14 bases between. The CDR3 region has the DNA TGTGCCAGTAAGAATCTGGTCCTAACTGAAGCTTTCTTT. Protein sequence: CASKNLVLTEAFF.

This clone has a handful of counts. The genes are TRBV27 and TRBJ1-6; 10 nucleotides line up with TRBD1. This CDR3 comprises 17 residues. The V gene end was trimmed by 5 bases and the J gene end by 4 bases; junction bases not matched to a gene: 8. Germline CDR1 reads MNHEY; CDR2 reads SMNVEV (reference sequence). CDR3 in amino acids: CASSGLGQGSYNSPLHF. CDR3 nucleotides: TGTGCCAGCAGTGGGTTGGGACAGGGGTCTTATAATTCACCCCTCCACTTT.

The CDR3 is CASSAPRVVDEQYF. The DNA of the CDR3 is TGTGCCAGCAGCGCCCCTAGGGTTGTCGACGAGCAGTACTTC. The genes are TRBV7-9 and TRBJ2-7, with unresolved D. Trimming took off 5 bases at V and 5 bases at J, with 16 bases between the two ends. Germline assignment: CDR1 SEHNR and CDR2 FQNEAQ (reference sequence). This CDR3 spans 14 amino acids.

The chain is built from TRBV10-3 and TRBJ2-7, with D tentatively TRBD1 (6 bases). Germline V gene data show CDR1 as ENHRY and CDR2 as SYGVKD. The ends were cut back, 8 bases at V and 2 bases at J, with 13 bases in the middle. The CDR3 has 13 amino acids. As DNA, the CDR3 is TGTGCCATCCGAGCGCCAGGGGCCTACGAGCAGTACTTC. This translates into CAIRAPGAYEQYF.

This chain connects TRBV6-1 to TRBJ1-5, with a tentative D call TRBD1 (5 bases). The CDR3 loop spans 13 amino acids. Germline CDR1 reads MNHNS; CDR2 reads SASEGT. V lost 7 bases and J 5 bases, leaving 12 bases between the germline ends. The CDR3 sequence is CASNGGAHQPQHF. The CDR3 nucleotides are TGTGCCAGCAATGGAGGGGCACATCAGCCCCAGCATTTT.

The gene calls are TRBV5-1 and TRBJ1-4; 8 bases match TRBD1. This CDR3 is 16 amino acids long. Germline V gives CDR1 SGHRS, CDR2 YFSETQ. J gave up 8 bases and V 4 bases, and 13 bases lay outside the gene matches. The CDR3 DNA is TGCGCCAGCAGCCCCGAGGGGACCAGGGGGCCCGAAAAACTGTTTTTT. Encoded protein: CASSPEGTRGPEKLFF. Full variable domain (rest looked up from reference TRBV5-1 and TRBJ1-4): KAGVTQTPRYLIKTRGQQVTLSCSPISGHRSVSWYQQTPGQGLQFLFEYFSETQRNKGNFPGRFSGRQFSNSRSEMNVSTLELGDSALYLCASSPEGTRGPEKLFFGSGTQLSVL.

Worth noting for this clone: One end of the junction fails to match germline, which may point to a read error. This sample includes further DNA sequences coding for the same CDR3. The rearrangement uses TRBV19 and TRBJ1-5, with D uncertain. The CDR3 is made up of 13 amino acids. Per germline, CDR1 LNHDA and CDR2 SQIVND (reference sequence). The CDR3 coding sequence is TGTGCCAGTAGCATAGGGCGCAATCAGCCCCAGCATTTT. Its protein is CASSIGRNQPQHF.